The present entry profiles one T cell receptor (beta chain) with its context. This entry is derived from a study of shared clonotypes between healthy human individuals. CDR3 length equals 12 residues. V was shortened by 3 bases and J by 7 bases, with 8 bases between the two germline ends. Per germline, CDR1 SGHDT and CDR2 YYEEEE. Profiling relied on immunoSEQ multiplex PCR, and the TCRdb table lists in-frame clones only, not all of them. The sample lists 2,500,000 or so clones; around 90% were seen once. This TCR was recovered from a man between 18 and 29 years old in good health. The specimen sequenced was naive CD4+ T cells sorted from blood. Subset given: CD45RA+ positively selected. The chain couples TRBV5-6 to TRBJ1-5; D is unclear. The CDR3 loop is CASSSEGQPQHF. DNA of the CDR3: TGTGCCAGCAGCTCGGAGGGACAGCCCCAGCATTTT.